A selection of T cell receptor beta chains follows, all from one sample in a study of cytomegalovirus exposure and HLA in healthy donors. The data were produced by immunoSEQ multiplex PCR, yet TCRdb's version contains in-frame clones alone and is incomplete. The sample consists of about 140,000 clones, more than 60% of them appearing once. Sequencing was done on a sample of PBMCs. The receptors shown here come from a female donor in good health and CMV-seronegative. CDR3s include the opening cysteine and the closing phenylalanine or tryptophan. The order of the fields is J gene, CDR3 length, V gene, clone size, D gene, CDR3 protein, CDR3 DNA. The D gene is left open where the match is weak. The listing skips clone size in some rows; elsewhere it reads once, few, many or a size class.

TRBJ2-7	17	TRBV5-1	.	TRBD1	CASSLPPTGTGPQEQYF	TGCGCCAGCAGCTTGCCACCAACCGGGACAGGGCCTCAGGAGCAGTACTTC
TRBJ2-7	13	TRBV28	once	TRBD2	CASRGGGSYEQYF	TGTGCCAGCAGGGGCGGGGGTTCCTACGAGCAGTACTTC
TRBJ2-7	14	TRBV18	once	TRBD2	CASSSSGATYEQYF	TGTGCCAGCTCGTCTAGCGGGGCGACCTACGAGCAGTACTTC
TRBJ2-2	16	TRBV2	.	TRBD2	CASRPPGQGGTGELFF	TGTGCCAGCAGGCCCCCAGGGCAGGGAGGGACCGGGGAGCTGTTTTTT
TRBJ2-1	14	TRBV2	few	TRBD2	CAWPEAGKNNEQFF	TGTGCCTGGCCGGAAGCGGGAAAAAACAATGAGCAGTTCTTC
TRBJ1-5	15	TRBV6-6	.	.	CASSWKDSANQPQHF	TGTGCCAGCAGTTGGAAGGACAGCGCTAATCAGCCCCAGCATTTT
TRBJ1-1	16	TRBV7-9	.	TRBD1	CASSLGTGIGGTEAFF	TGTGCCAGCAGCTTAGGGACAGGGATTGGGGGGACTGAAGCTTTCTTT
TRBJ1-4	16	TRBV4-2	.	.	CASSQDYRQAPVFMFF	TGTGCCAGCAGCCAAGATTATCGGCAGGCCCCTGTCTTTATGTTTTTT
TRBJ2-7	14	TRBV7-6	.	.	CASSSPGLAYEQYF	TGTGCCAGCAGCTCCCCAGGGTTGGCCTACGAGCAGTACTTC
TRBJ2-7	12	TRBV29-1	.	TRBD1	CSVEGTGYEQYF	TGCAGCGTTGAAGGGACAGGGTACGAGCAGTACTTC